Following are 15 T cell receptor beta chains from one sample sequenced in a study of T cell responses to AZD1222 COVID-19 vaccine. The repertoire was sequenced with immunoSEQ multiplex PCR; TCRdb's copy has only in-frame clones and lacks some. Of 110,000 to 150,000 clones listed, approximately 91% are singletons. The sequencing here drew on peripheral blood, taken 28 days after the second AZD1222 dose. The receptors stem from an adult who received the AZD1222 COVID-19 vaccine.

The chain combines TRBV6-5 with TRBJ1-5, with TRBD1 as a possible D gene (5 bases). This CDR3 has 13 residues. V lost 8 bases and J 9 bases, leaving 17 bases between the germline ends. Germline values: CDR1 MNHEY, CDR2 SVGAGI. CDR3 nucleotide sequence: TGTGCCAGCCGGGACGGTCCAGCAGGGCCCCAGCATTTT. It codes for CASRDGPAGPQHF.

The V call is TRBV10-3, the J call TRBJ1-5; 8 bases line up with TRBD1. With 6 bases clipped from V and 7 bases from J, the junction kept 5 bases outside the gene matches. CDR1 and CDR2 (germline): ENHRY, SYGVKD. The CDR3 is 13 amino acids. The CDR3 DNA is TGTGCCATCAGGGAGACAGGGGCCCAGCCCCAGCATTTT. This codes for CAIRETGAQPQHF.

The chain recombines TRBV6-6 with TRBJ1-2; a possible D gene is TRBD1 (6 bases). The CDR3 contains 14 residues. Germline-derived CDR1 and CDR2 are MNHNY and SVGAGI (reference sequence). V lost 2 bases and J 0 bases, leaving 7 bases between the germline ends. CDR3 region: CASSYGTTNYGYTF. The CDR3 DNA follows: TGTGCCAGCAGTTACGGGACAACTAACTATGGCTACACCTTC.

In nucleotides, the CDR3 is TGTGCCAGCAGCTTCGGGACAGGAAATTGGGATCAGCCCCAGCATTTT. This translates into CASSFGTGNWDQPQHF. The chain carries TRBV7-9 and TRBJ1-5; 8 bases fit TRBD1. There are 16 residues in the CDR3. Per germline, CDR1 SEHNR and CDR2 FQNEAQ (reference sequence). The ends lost 3 bases at V and 5 bases at J; junction bases unmatched: 9.

This clone was detected a few times. The gene calls are TRBV5-6 and TRBJ1-1; weak D call: TRBD1 (6 bases). V lost 4 bases, J lost 7 bases, and 14 bases lay in between. The germline V gene encodes CDR1 SGHDT and CDR2 YYEEEE. The CDR3 is 13 residues long. CDR3 protein: CASSRLQGGEAFF. The CDR3 region has the DNA TGTGCCAGCAGCAGATTACAGGGCGGTGAAGCTTTCTTT.

This chain joins TRBV25-1 and TRBJ1-1, with D perhaps matching TRBD1 (5 bases). V lost 5 bases and J 2 bases, leaving 15 bases between the germline ends. Germline V gene lookup returns CDR1 MGHDK and CDR2 SYGVNS. The CDR3 totals 15 residues. CDR3 sequence reads: CASSKSTGGNTEAFF. CDR3 nucleotide sequence: TGTGCCAGCAGTAAATCCACGGGGGGAAACACTGAAGCTTTCTTT.

The chain carries TRBV18 and TRBJ1-2; D remains unclear. The V end was cut by 2 bases, the J end by 4 bases, with 14 bases between. Germline CDR1 and CDR2: KGHSH and LQKENI. This CDR3 region has 15 residues. CDR3 protein: CASSPSKEGSYGYTF. The CDR3 DNA sequence: TGTGCCAGCTCACCATCCAAGGAGGGTAGCTATGGCTACACCTTC.

A few counts support this clone. The chain employs TRBV6-4 and TRBJ1-5, with TRBD1 matching 7 bases. Germline assignment: CDR1 MRHNA and CDR2 SNTAGT. The CDR3 loop spans 13 amino acids. Trimming at V came to 6 bases and at J to 5 bases, leaving 4 bases not matched to a gene. The CDR3 DNA reads TGTGCCAGCAGCAGGGGGATAGATCAGCCCCAGCATTTT. Residues: CASSRGIDQPQHF.

A remark on this clone: Within the sample, other DNA sequences also encode this same CDR3. The chain links TRBV7-9 to TRBJ1-4, with D perhaps matching TRBD1 (5 bases). The germline V and J ends were trimmed by 1 base and 7 bases, with 10 bases remaining between them. Germline CDR1 is SEHNR and CDR2 is FQNEAQ (reference sequence). This CDR3 has 14 residues. This CDR3 reads CASSLGGGSEKLFF. The CDR3 bases are TGTGCCAGCAGCTTAGGCGGGGGAAGTGAAAAACTGTTTTTT.

V usage is TRBV18 and J usage is TRBJ2-5; 8 nucleotides agree with TRBD1. V lost 3 bases and J lost 3; bases outside the gene matches: 3. The germline V gene has CDR1 KGHSH and CDR2 LQKENI. This CDR3 has 14 amino acids. The CDR3 nucleotides are TGTGCCAGCTCACCCTCACAGGGGGAAGAGACCCAGTACTTC. This sequence encodes CASSPSQGEETQYF.

This clone was observed a handful of times. The rearrangement uses TRBV6-2 or TRBV6-3 and TRBJ2-2; D perhaps matches TRBD2 (6 bases). Germline V CDR1 and CDR2: MNHEY, SVGEGT. Trimming shortened V by 6 bases and J by 6 bases, and 17 bases separated the two germline ends. The CDR3 has 15 amino acids. The CDR3 DNA is TGTGCCAGCAGCCTCCCCGTGGGAGGAGCCGGGGAGCTGTTTTTT. It translates to CASSLPVGGAGELFF.

The chain recombines TRBV19 with TRBJ2-5; possibly TRBD1 for D (6 bases). V was clipped by 5 bases and J by 1 base, with 14 bases between them. Germline V gene sequence: CDR1 LNHDA, CDR2 SQIVND (reference sequence). The CDR3 loop spans 15 amino acids. CDR3 amino acids: CASSSQGQFQETQYF. As DNA, the CDR3 is TGTGCCAGTAGTTCTCAAGGACAGTTCCAAGAGACCCAGTACTTC.

This chain joins TRBV6-1 and TRBJ1-5, with D hard to call. Trimming stripped 2 bases from V and 2 bases from J, with 10 bases between. The CDR3 runs to 15 residues. CDR1 is MNHNS, CDR2 SASEGT, per germline. The CDR3 spells CASSERGVGNQPQHF. Here the CDR3 DNA reads TGTGCCAGCAGTGAACGGGGTGTTGGCAATCAGCCCCAGCATTTT.

J is TRBJ1-1 and V is TRBV5-6, with D tentatively TRBD1 (5 bases). V was trimmed by 1 base and J by 1 base, leaving 14 bases between them. CDR3 size: 16 residues. CDR1 SGHDT and CDR2 YYEEEE come from the germline V gene. The CDR3 is CASSLRTGTANTEAFF. The CDR3 DNA is TGTGCCAGCAGCTTGCGCACCGGGACGGCGAACACTGAAGCTTTCTTT.

This clone was seen a few times. Here the CDR3 DNA reads TGTGCCAGCAGCGCGACAGAACTGGATATGAACACTGAAGCTTTCTTT. Amino acids: CASSATELDMNTEAFF. The rearrangement links TRBV9 to TRBJ1-1, with D maybe TRBD1 (5 bases). Germline CDR1 reads SGDLS; CDR2 reads YYNGEE. V lost 3 bases to trimming and J lost 0 bases, with 15 bases between them. This CDR3 comprises 16 residues. Drawing the rest from reference TRBV9 and TRBJ1-1, the complete variable domain is DSGVTQTPKHLITATGQRVTLRCSPRSGDLSVYWYQQSLDQGLQFLIQYYNGEERAKGNILERFSAQQFPDLHSELNLSSLELGDSALYFCASSATELDMNTEAFFGQGTRLTVV.